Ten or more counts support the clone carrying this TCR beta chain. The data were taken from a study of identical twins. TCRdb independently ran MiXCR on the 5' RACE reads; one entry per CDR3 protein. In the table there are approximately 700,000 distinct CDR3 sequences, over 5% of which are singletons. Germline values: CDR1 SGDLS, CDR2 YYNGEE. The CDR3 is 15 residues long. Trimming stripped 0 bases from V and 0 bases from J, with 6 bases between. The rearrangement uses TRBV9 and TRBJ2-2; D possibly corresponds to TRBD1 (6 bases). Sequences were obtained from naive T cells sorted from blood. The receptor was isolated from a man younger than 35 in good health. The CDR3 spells CASSVDRANTGELFF. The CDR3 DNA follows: TGTGCCAGCAGCGTAGACAGGGCGAACACCGGGGAGCTGTTTTTT.